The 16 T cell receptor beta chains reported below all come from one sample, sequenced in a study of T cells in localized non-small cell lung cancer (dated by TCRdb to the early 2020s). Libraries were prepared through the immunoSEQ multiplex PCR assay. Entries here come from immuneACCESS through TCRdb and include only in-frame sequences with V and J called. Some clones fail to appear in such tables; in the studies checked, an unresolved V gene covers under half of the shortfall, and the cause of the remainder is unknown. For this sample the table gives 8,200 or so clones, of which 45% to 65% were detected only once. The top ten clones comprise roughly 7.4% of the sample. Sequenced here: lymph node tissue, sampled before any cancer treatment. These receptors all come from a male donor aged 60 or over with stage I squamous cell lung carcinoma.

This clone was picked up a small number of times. CDR3 nucleotides: TGTGCCTGGAGTGTAGGGGCCGGGAAGGGGCAAGAGACCCAGTACTTC. Its translation is CAWSVGAGKGQETQYF. The J gene is TRBJ2-5, the V gene TRBV30, with D possibly called TRBD1 or TRBD2 (5 bases each). CDR1 is GTSNPN, CDR2 SVGIG, per germline (reference sequence). Trimming left V 0 bases short and J 2 bases short, with 16 bases between. This CDR3 is 16 amino acids long.

The chain's CDR3 is CSGSGRTNTEAFF. The CDR3 DNA reads TGCAGCGGGTCAGGACGGACGAACACTGAAGCTTTCTTT. V usage is TRBV29-1 and J usage is TRBJ1-1; D ambiguous. The CDR3 covers 13 residues. V lost 7 bases to trimming and J lost 1 base, with 13 bases between them. Germline-derived CDR1 and CDR2 are SQVTM and ANQGSEA.

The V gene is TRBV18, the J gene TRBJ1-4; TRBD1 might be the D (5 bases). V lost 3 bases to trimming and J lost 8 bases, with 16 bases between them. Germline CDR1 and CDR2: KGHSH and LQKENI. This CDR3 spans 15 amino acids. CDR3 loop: CASSPPGGGKEKLFF. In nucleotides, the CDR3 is TGTGCCAGCTCACCGCCCGGTGGGGGGAAGGAAAAACTGTTTTTT.

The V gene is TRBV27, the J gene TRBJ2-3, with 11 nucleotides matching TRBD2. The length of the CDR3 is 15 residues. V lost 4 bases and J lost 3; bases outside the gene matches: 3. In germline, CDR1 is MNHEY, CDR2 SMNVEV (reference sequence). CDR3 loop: CASSSPSGRTDTQYF. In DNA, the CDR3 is TGTGCCAGCAGTTCCCCTAGCGGGAGGACAGATACGCAGTATTTT.

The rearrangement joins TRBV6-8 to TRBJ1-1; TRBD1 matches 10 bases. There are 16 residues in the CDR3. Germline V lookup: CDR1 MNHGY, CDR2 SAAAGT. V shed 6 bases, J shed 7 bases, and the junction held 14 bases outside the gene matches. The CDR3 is CASSPTRGQGDIEAFF. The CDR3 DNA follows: TGTGCCAGCAGCCCTACCCGAGGACAGGGGGACATTGAAGCTTTCTTT.

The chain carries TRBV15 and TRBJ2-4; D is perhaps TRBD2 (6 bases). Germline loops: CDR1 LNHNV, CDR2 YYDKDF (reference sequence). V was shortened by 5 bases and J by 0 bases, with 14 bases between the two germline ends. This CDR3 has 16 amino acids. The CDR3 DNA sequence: TGTGCCACCAGCTCGGAAGAGGGACTAGCCAAAAACATTCAGTACTTC. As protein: CATSSEEGLAKNIQYF.

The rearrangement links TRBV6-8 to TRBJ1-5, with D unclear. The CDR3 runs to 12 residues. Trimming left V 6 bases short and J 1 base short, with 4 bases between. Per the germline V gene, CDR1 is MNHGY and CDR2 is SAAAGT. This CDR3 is CASSASNQPQHF. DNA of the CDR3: TGTGCCAGCAGCGCAAGCAATCAGCCCCAGCATTTT.

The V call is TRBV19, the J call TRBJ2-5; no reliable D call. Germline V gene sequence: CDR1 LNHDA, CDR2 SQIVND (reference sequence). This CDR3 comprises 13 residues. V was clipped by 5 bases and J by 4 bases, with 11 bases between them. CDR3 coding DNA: TGTGCCAGTAGTGGGATAGGACGAGAGACCCAGTACTTC. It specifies CASSGIGRETQYF.

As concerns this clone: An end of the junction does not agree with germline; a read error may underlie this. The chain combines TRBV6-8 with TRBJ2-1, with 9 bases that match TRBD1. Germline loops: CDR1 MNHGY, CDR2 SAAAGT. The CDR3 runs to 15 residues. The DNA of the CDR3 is TGTGCCAGCAGACCGGGACAGGGCTCCTACAATGAACAGTTCTTC. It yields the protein CASRPGQGSYNEQFF.

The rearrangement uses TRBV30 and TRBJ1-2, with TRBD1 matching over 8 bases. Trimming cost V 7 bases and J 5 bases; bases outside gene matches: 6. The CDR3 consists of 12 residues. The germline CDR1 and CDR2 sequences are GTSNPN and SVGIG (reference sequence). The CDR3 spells CALRTGSYGYTF. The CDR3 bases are TGTGCCTTAAGGACAGGGAGTTATGGCTACACCTTC.

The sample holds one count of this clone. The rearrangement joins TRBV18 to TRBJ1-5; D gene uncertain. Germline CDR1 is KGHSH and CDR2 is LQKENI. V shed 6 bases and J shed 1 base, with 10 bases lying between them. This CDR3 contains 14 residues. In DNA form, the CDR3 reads TGTGCCAGCTCTTTAGAAGGGAGCAATCAGCCCCAGCATTTT. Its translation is CASSLEGSNQPQHF.

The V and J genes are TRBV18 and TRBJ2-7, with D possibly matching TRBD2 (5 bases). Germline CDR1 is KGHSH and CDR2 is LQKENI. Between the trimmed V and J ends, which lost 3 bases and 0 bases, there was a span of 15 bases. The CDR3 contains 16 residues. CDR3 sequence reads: CASSPLEGLSSYEQYF. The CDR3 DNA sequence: TGTGCCAGCTCACCCCTAGAGGGCTTAAGCTCCTACGAGCAGTACTTC.

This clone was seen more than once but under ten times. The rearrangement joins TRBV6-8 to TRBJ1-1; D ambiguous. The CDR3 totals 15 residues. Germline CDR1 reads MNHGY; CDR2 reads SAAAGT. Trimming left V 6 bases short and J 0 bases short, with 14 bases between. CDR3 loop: CASRRAGGMNTEAFF. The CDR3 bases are TGTGCCAGCAGACGAGCTGGAGGGATGAACACTGAAGCTTTCTTT.

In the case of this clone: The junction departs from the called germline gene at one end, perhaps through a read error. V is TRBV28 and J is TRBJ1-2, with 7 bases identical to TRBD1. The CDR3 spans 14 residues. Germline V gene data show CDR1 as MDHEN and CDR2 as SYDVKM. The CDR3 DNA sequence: TGTGCCAGCAGTACGACAGGGTCCGTCTATGGCTACACCTTT. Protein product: CASSTTGSVYGYTF.

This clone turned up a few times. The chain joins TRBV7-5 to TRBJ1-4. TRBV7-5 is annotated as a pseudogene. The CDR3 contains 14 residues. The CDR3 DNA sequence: TGTGCCAGCAGCCGCCGCGGGGGGGCTGAAAAACTGTTTTTT. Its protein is CASSRRGGAEKLFF.

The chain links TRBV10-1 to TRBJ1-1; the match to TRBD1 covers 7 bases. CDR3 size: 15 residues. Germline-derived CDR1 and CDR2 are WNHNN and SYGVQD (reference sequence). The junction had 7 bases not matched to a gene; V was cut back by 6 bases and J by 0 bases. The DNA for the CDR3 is TGCGCCAGCAGCGGCCTAGGGGGCATGAACACTGAAGCTTTCTTT. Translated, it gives CASSGLGGMNTEAFF.